A selection of T cell receptor beta chains follows, all from one sample in a study of beta chain features in type 1 diabetes. Measured with immunoSEQ multiplex PCR; TCRdb has only the in-frame clones, and not every one. The repertoire holds hundreds of thousands of clones, over 8.5% seen once, with 0.034% in the top ten. Sample: naive CD4+ T cells from blood. The receptors derive from a woman aged 18-29 years in good health. Both conserved end residues are part of each CDR3. A D gene is named only where the DNA matches it firmly. The size of a clone is reported for some rows only, either as once, few or many, or as a class for expanded clones.

>-|TRBV6-5|TRBJ2-1|TRBD1|15
CASRTTGGTYNEQFF
TGTGCCAGCAGAACCACAGGGGGCACCTACAATGAGCAGTTCTTC
>-|TRBV9|TRBJ1-2|TRBD1|14
CASSPGQGNYGYTF
TGTGCCAGCAGCCCAGGACAGGGGAACTATGGCTACACCTTC
>few|TRBV2|TRBJ1-1|TRBD1|14
CASRAGTVNTEAFF
TGTGCCAGCAGGGCCGGGACAGTGAACACTGAAGCTTTCTTT
>few|TRBV11-2|TRBJ2-7|-|16
CASSLDREGGSYEQYF
TGTGCCAGCAGCTTGGACAGGGAGGGGGGATCCTACGAGCAGTACTTC
>-|TRBV2|TRBJ1-2|-|12
CASKQAPHGYTF
TGTGCCAGCAAACAGGCCCCACATGGCTACACCTTC
>-|TRBV5-1|TRBJ2-1|TRBD2|17
CASSRRRRREAYNEQFF
TGCGCCAGCAGCCGCAGGAGGAGGCGGGAGGCCTACAATGAGCAGTTCTTC
>-|TRBV27|TRBJ2-7|-|15
CASSLTPSGNNEQYF
TGTGCCAGCAGTCTTACCCCGTCCGGGAACAACGAGCAGTACTTC
>few|TRBV30|TRBJ2-7|TRBD1|14
CAWRGQGGMYEQYF
TGTGCCTGGAGAGGACAGGGCGGTATGTACGAGCAGTACTTC
>many|TRBV5-4|TRBJ1-1|-|12
CASSLVTGKAFF
TGTGCCAGCAGCTTGGTAACAGGAAAAGCTTTCTTT
>few|TRBV14|TRBJ1-2|-|14
CASSQRRGGDGYTF
TGTGCCAGCAGCCAGCGTCGGGGGGGGGATGGCTACACCTTC
>-|TRBV12-5|TRBJ2-2|-|15
CASGWTTGNTGELFF
TGTGCTAGTGGTTGGACGACAGGGAACACCGGGGAGCTGTTTTTT
>-|TRBV5-4|TRBJ1-3|TRBD1|16
CASSRAGQGAGNTIYF
TGTGCCAGCAGCCGAGCCGGACAGGGCGCCGGAAACACCATATATTTT
>-|TRBV25-1|TRBJ1-1|-|14
CASSDYQGNTEAFF
TGTGCCAGCAGTGATTATCAGGGGAACACTGAAGCTTTCTTT
>few|TRBV20-1|TRBJ2-7|-|11
CSAPPGYEQYF
TGCAGTGCCCCGCCCGGTTACGAGCAGTACTTC
>-|TRBV6-5|TRBJ1-2|-|14
CASRRAHTDYGYTF
TGTGCCAGCAGGCGGGCGCATACGGACTATGGCTACACCTTC
>-|TRBV6-6|TRBJ2-7|TRBD2|16
CASSYSPSGRAYEQYF
TGTGCCAGCAGTTACTCACCTAGCGGGAGGGCCTACGAGCAGTACTTC
>many|TRBV7-8|TRBJ2-1|-|15
CASSFGRALYNEQFF
TGTGCCAGCAGCTTTGGGCGGGCCCTGTACAATGAGCAGTTCTTC
>-|TRBV28|TRBJ2-7|-|18
CASSPAALGSRRPYEQYF
TGTGCCAGCAGTCCAGCCGCCCTAGGATCGAGAAGACCCTACGAGCAGTACTTC
>-|TRBV18|TRBJ2-2|TRBD2|17
CASSPRVAGPSIGELFF
TGTGCCAGCTCACCCCGGGTAGCGGGCCCATCCATCGGGGAGCTGTTTTTT
>few|TRBV27|TRBJ1-4|-|13
CATATGNGEKLFF
TGTGCCACCGCCACAGGGAATGGCGAAAAACTGTTTTTT
>few|TRBV28|TRBJ1-2|-|12
CASSKRGYGYTF
TGTGCCAGCAGTAAAAGAGGTTACGGCTACACCTTC
>-|TRBV5-8|TRBJ2-7|-|14
CASSLSGVGSEQYF
TGTGCCAGCAGCCTTAGCGGAGTGGGTAGCGAGCAGTACTTC
>-|TRBV27|TRBJ2-6|-|15
CASTPRSSGANVLTF
TGTGCCAGCACCCCCCGGAGCTCTGGGGCCAACGTCCTGACTTTC
>few|TRBV6-5|TRBJ1-1|TRBD1|12
CATRTGVTEAFF
TGTGCCACCCGGACAGGGGTGACTGAAGCTTTCTTT
>-|TRBV5-1|TRBJ2-1|TRBD2|16
CASSPGLAGPYNEQFF
TGCGCCAGCAGCCCCGGACTAGCAGGGCCCTACAATGAGCAGTTCTTC
>-|TRBV5-1|TRBJ2-3|-|13
CASSSTRLDTQYF
TGCGCCAGCAGCTCGACTAGGTTAGATACGCAGTATTTT
>-|TRBV7-3|TRBJ1-3|TRBD1|16
CASSPQPQGVGNTIYF
TGTGCCAGCAGCCCCCAACCACAGGGGGTCGGAAACACCATATATTTT
>-|TRBV25-1|TRBJ1-2|-|12
CASSRVNYGYTF
TGTGCCAGCAGTCGGGTTAACTATGGCTACACCTTC
>few|TRBV5-1|TRBJ1-5|-|14
CASSTGGSNQPQHF
TGCGCCAGCAGCACCGGGGGAAGCAATCAGCCCCAGCATTTT
>-|TRBV5-5|TRBJ2-7|TRBD1|16
CASSLALDRVPYEQYF
TGTGCCAGCAGCTTGGCCCTAGACAGGGTTCCCTACGAGCAGTACTTC
>-|TRBV19|TRBJ2-7|TRBD1|13
CATKRQGSYEQYF
TGTGCCACCAAGCGACAGGGCTCCTACGAGCAGTACTTC
>-|TRBV5-1|TRBJ2-3|TRBD2|15
CASSLVGLAGDTQYF
TGCGCCAGCAGCTTGGTGGGACTAGCAGGAGATACGCAGTATTTT
>-|TRBV7-9|TRBJ2-7|TRBD1|15
CASSPPGQGNTGQYF
TGTGCCAGCAGCCCGCCGGGACAGGGGAACACCGGGCAGTACTTC
>few|TRBV19|TRBJ1-1|-|14
CASSGQIWNTEAFF
TGTGCCAGTAGCGGACAGATATGGAACACTGAAGCTTTCTTT
>-|TRBV4-2|TRBJ2-3|TRBD2|15
CASSRGTSGSDTQYF
TGTGCCAGCAGCCGCGGGACTAGCGGGTCAGATACGCAGTATTTT
>few|TRBV9|TRBJ2-1|TRBD2|22
CASSPTSVPGLAGGPGDNEQFF
TGTGCCAGCAGCCCAACTAGTGTACCGGGACTAGCGGGGGGGCCGGGGGACAATGAGCAGTTCTTC
>-|TRBV7-9|TRBJ1-2|-|13
CASSPRTDYGYTF
TGTGCCAGCAGCCCGAGGACAGATTATGGCTACACCTTC
>few|TRBV7-6|TRBJ2-7|TRBD1|15
CASSTGTGGSYEQYF
TGTGCCAGCAGCACCGGGACAGGGGGCTCCTACGAGCAGTACTTC
>few|TRBV7-2|TRBJ2-3|TRBD2|16
CASSPSPGGSTDTQYF
TGTGCCAGCAGCCCCTCCCCCGGGGGGTCAACAGATACGCAGTATTTT
>few|TRBV7-2|TRBJ2-7|-|15
CASRPERLSSYEQYF
TGTGCCAGCAGACCCGAGCGGCTCTCCTCCTACGAGCAGTACTTC
>-|TRBV28|TRBJ2-7|TRBD1|14
CASSLPGQGYEQYF
TGTGCCAGCAGTTTACCGGGACAGGGCTACGAGCAGTACTTC
>-|TRBV6-5|TRBJ2-7|-|15
CASILTLMQASEQYF
TGTGCCAGCATTCTCACTCTTATGCAGGCGTCCGAGCAGTACTTC
>many|TRBV2|TRBJ2-1|-|10
CASSKLTLFF
TGTGCCAGCTCTAAGTTGACTTTGTTCTTC
>few|TRBV9|TRBJ1-2|-|13
CASSVAPDYGYTF
TGTGCCAGCAGCGTAGCCCCAGACTATGGCTACACCTTC
>few|TRBV27|TRBJ2-5|-|16
CASSLGATGQVETQYF
TGTGCCAGCAGTTTAGGCGCGACGGGTCAAGTTGAGACCCAGTACTTC
>few|TRBV7-8|TRBJ2-5|TRBD2|17
CASSLARLAPRQETQYF
TGTGCCAGCAGCTTAGCCCGACTAGCGCCACGCCAAGAGACCCAGTACTTC
>-|TRBV5-1|TRBJ2-7|TRBD2|15
CASSLGVAGAFEQYF
TGCGCCAGCAGCTTGGGGGTAGCGGGAGCCTTCGAGCAGTACTTC
>few|TRBV6-1|TRBJ2-7|TRBD1|17
CASSVRISGTANYEQYF
TGTGCCAGCAGTGTTCGGATTTCCGGGACAGCCAACTACGAGCAGTACTTC
>-|TRBV19|TRBJ2-1|TRBD1|14
CASRDRSNYNEQFF
TGTGCCAGCCGGGACAGATCGAACTACAATGAGCAGTTCTTC
>-|TRBV18|TRBJ1-2|-|13
CASSQSRGYGYTF
TGTGCCAGCTCGCAGAGCAGGGGATATGGCTACACCTTC
>many|TRBV7-2|TRBJ2-7|-|11
CAPPSSYEQYF
TGTGCTCCACCTAGCTCCTACGAGCAGTACTTC
>many|TRBV30|TRBJ2-3|-|13
CAWSVPGQPTQYF
TGTGCCTGGAGTGTTCCGGGACAACCGACGCAGTATTTT
>few|TRBV1|TRBJ2-3|-|18
CTSSLGTSGRPSTDTQYF
TGCACCAGCAGCCTTGGGACTAGCGGGCGGCCTAGCACAGATACGCAGTATTTT
>-|TRBV2|TRBJ1-5|-|14
CASSVGQFNQPQHF
TGTGCCAGCAGTGTTGGACAGTTCAATCAGCCCCAGCATTTT
>few|TRBV7-9|TRBJ1-2|TRBD1|16
CASSLSPGQGAGGYTF
TGTGCCAGCAGCTTATCCCCAGGACAGGGGGCAGGTGGCTACACCTTC
>-|TRBV27|TRBJ2-3|-|17
CASSFPAGRYSTDTQYF
TGTGCCAGCAGTTTCCCCGCGGGACGGTACAGCACAGATACGCAGTATTTT
>-|TRBV5-1|TRBJ1-6|-|15
CASSLAGVDNSPLHF
TGCGCCAGCAGCTTGGCCGGTGTCGATAATTCACCCCTCCACTTT
>-|TRBV9|TRBJ2-3|-|14
CASSVLGGTDTQYF
TGTGCCAGCAGCGTCTTAGGGGGCACAGATACGCAGTATTTT
>-|TRBV7-7|TRBJ2-2|-|16
CASSRFRGRDTGELFF
TGTGCTAGCAGCCGTTTCAGGGGTAGGGACACCGGGGAGCTGTTTTTT
>few|TRBV10-2|TRBJ2-7|TRBD1|15
CASSDPRTGGYEQYF
TGCGCCAGCAGTGACCCCCGGACAGGGGGCTACGAGCAGTACTTC